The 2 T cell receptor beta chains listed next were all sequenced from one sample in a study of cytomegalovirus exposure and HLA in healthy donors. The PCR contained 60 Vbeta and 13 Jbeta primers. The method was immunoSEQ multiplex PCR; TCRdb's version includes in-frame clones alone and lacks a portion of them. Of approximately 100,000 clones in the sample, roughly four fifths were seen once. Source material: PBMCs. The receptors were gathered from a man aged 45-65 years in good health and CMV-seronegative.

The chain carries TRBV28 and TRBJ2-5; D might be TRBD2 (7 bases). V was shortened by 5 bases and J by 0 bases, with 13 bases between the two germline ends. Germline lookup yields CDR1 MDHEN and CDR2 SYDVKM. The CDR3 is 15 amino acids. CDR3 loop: CASSGGAMDQETQYF. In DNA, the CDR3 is TGTGCCAGCAGTGGGGGGGCGATGGACCAAGAGACCCAGTACTTC.

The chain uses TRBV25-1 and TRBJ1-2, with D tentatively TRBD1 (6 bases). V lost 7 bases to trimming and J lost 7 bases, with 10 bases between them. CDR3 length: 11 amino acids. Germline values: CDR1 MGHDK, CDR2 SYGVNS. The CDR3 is CASNRDAGYTF. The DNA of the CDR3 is TGTGCCAGCAACAGGGACGCTGGCTACACCTTC.